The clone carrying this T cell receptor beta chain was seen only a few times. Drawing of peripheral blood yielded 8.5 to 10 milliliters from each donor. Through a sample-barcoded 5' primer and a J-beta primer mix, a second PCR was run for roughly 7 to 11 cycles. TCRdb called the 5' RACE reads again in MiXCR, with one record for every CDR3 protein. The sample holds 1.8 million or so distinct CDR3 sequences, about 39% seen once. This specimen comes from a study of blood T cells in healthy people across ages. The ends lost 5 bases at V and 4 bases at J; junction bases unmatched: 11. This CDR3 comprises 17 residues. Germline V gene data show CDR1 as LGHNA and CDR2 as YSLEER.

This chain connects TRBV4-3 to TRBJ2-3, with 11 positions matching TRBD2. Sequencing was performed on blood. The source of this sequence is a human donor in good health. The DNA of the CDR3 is TGCGCCAGCAGCGAGGTTAGCGGGGGGGCAGGTGCAGATACGCAGTATTTT. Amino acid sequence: CASSEVSGGAGADTQYF.